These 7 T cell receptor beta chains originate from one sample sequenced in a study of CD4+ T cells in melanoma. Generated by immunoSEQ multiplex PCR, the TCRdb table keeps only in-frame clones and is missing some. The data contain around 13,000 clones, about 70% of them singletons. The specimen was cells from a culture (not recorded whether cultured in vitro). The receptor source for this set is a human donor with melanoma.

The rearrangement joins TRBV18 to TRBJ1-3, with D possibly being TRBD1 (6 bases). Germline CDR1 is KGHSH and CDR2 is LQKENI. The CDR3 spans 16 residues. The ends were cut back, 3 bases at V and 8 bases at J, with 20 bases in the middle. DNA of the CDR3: TGTGCCAGCTCACCGAGACAGACAGGAGGTGGGGACACCATATATTTT. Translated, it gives CASSPRQTGGGDTIYF.

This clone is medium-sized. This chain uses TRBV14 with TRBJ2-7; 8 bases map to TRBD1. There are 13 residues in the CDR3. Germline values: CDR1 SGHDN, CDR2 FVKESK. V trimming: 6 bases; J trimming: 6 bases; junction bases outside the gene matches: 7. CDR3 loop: CASRSGQGREQYF. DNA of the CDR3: TGTGCCAGCAGGTCCGGACAGGGCCGCGAGCAGTACTTC. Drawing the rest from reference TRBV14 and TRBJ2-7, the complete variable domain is EAGVTQFPSHSVIEKGQTVTLRCDPISGHDNLYWYRRVMGKEIKFLLHFVKESKQDESGMPNNRFLAERTGGTYSTLKVQPAELEDSGVYFCASRSGQGREQYFGPGTRLTVT.

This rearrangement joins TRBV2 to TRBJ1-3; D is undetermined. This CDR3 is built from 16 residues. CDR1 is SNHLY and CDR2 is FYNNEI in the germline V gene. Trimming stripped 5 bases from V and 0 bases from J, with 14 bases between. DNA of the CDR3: TGTGCCAGCAGTAGACCGGAAATGGCCTCTGGAAACACCATATATTTT. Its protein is CASSRPEMASGNTIYF.

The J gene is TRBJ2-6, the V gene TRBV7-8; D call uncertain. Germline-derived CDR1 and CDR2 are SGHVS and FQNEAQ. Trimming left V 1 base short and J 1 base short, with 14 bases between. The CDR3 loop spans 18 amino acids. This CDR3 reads CASSLENGTGSGANVLTF. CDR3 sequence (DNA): TGTGCCAGCAGCTTAGAAAACGGCACCGGTTCTGGGGCCAACGTCCTGACTTTC. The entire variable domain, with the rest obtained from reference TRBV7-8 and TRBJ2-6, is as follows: GAGVSQSPRYKVAKRGQDVALRCDPISGHVSLFWYQQALGQGPEFLTYFQNEAQLDKSGLPSDRFFAERPEGSVSTLKIQRTQQEDSAVYLCASSLENGTGSGANVLTFGAGSRLTVL.

The CDR3, as DNA: TGCGCCAGCAGCTTGGACCCAAGGGAGACCCAGTACTTC. As protein: CASSLDPRETQYF. This rearrangement joins TRBV5-1 to TRBJ2-5; D remains unclear. This CDR3 is built from 13 residues. V was shortened by 0 bases and J by 5 bases, with 8 bases between the two germline ends. Germline assignment: CDR1 SGHRS and CDR2 YFSETQ.

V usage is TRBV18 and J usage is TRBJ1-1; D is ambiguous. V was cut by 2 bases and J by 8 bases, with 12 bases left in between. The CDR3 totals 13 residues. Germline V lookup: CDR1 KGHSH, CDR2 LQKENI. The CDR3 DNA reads TGTGCCAGCTCACCAGGTGACACCCGAGAAGCTTTCTTT. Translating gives CASSPGDTREAFF.

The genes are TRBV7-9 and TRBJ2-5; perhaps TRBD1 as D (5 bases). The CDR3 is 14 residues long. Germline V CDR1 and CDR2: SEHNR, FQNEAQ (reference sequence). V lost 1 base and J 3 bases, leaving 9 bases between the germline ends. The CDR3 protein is CASSLERGKETQYF. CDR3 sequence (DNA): TGTGCCAGCAGCTTAGAAAGGGGAAAAGAGACCCAGTACTTC.